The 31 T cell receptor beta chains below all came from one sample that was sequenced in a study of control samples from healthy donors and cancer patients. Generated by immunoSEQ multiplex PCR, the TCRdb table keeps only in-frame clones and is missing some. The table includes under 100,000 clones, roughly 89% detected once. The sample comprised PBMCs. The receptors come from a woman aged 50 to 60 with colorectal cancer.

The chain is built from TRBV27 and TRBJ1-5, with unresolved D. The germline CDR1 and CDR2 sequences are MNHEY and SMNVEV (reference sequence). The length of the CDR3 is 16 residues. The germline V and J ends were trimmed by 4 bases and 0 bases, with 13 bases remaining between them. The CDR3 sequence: CASSSAGSFSNQPQHF. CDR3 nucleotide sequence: TGTGCCAGCAGTTCTGCCGGGTCCTTTAGCAATCAGCCCCAGCATTTT.

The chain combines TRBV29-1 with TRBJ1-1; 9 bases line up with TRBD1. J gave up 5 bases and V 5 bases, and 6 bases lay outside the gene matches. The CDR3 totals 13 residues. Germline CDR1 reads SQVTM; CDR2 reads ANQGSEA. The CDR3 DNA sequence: TGCAGCGTTTCGGACAGGGGTGGGACTGAAGCTTTCTTT. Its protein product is CSVSDRGGTEAFF.

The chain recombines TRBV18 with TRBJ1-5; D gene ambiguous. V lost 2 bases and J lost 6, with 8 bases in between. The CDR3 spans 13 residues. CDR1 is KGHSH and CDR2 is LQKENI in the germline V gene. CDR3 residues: CASSPGETQPQHF. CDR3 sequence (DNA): TGTGCCAGCTCACCAGGGGAGACTCAGCCCCAGCATTTT.

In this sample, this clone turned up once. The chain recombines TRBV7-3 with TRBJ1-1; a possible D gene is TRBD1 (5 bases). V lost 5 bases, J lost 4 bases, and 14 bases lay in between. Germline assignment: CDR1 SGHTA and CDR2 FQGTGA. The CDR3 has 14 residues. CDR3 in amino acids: CASSRLGGTTEAFF. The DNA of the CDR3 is TGTGCCAGCAGCCGCCTGGGGGGTACCACTGAAGCTTTCTTT.

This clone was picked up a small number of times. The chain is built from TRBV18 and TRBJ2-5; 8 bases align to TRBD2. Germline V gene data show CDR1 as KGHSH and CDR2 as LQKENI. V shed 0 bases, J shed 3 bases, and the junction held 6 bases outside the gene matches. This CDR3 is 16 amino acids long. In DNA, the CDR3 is TGTGCCAGCTCACCACCGTGGCGGGGGGTCGAAGAGACCCAGTACTTC. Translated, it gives CASSPPWRGVEETQYF.

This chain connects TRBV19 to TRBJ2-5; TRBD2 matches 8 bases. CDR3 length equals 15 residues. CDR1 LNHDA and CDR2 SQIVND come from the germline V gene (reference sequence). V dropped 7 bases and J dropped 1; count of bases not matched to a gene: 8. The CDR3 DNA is TGTGCCAGTAAGGTCAGCGGGGGCCTCCAAGAGACCCAGTACTTC. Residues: CASKVSGGLQETQYF.

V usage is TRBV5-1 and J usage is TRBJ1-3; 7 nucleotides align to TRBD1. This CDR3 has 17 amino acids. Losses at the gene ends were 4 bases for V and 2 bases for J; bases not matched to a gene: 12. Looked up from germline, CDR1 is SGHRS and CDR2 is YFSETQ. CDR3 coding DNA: TGCGCCAGCAGCCAGGGGACAGTTCCCTTTCCTGGAAACACCATATATTTT. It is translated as CASSQGTVPFPGNTIYF.

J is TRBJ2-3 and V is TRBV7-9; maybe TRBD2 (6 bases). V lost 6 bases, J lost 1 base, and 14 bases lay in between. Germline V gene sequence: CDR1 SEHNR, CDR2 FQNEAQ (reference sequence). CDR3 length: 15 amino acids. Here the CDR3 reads CASREGSGGTDTQYF. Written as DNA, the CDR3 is TGTGCCAGCAGGGAAGGTAGCGGAGGCACAGATACGCAGTATTTT. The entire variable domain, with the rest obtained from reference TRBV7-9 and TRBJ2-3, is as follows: DTGVSQNPRHKITKRGQNVTFRCDPISEHNRLYWYRQTLGQGPEFLTYFQNEAQLEKSRLLSDRFSAERPKGSFSTLEIQRTEQGDSAMYLCASREGSGGTDTQYFGPGTRLTVL.

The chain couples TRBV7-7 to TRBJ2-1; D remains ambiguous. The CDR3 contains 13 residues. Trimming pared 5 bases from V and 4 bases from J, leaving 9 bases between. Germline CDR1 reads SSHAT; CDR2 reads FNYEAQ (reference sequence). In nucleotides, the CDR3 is TGTGCCAGCAGCCAAGATACTTACAATGAGCAGTTCTTC. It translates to CASSQDTYNEQFF. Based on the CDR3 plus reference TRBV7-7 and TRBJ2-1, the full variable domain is GAGVSQSPRYKVTKRGQDVTLRCDPISSHATLYWYQQALGQGPEFLTYFNYEAQPDKSGLPSDRFSAERPEGSISTLTIQRTEQRDSAMYRCASSQDTYNEQFFGPGTRLTVL.

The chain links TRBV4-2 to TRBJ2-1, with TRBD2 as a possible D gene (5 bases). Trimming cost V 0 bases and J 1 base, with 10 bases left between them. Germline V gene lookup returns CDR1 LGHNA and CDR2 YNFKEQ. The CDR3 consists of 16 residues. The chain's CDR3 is CASSQDYGVSYNEQFF. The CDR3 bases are TGTGCCAGCAGCCAAGATTACGGGGTTTCCTACAATGAGCAGTTCTTC.

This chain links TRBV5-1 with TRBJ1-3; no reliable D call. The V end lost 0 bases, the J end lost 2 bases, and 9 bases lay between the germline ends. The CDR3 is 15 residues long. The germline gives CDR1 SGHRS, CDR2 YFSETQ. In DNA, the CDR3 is TGCGCCAGCAGCTTGGTTGGGGTCCCTGGAAACACCATATATTTT. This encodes CASSLVGVPGNTIYF.

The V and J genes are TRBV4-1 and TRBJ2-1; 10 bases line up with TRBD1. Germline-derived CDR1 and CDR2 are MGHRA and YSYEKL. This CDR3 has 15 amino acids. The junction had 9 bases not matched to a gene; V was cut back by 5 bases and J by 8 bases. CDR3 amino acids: CASSSGTGESDEQFF. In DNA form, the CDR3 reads TGCGCCAGCAGCTCCGGGACAGGGGAATCCGATGAGCAGTTCTTC.

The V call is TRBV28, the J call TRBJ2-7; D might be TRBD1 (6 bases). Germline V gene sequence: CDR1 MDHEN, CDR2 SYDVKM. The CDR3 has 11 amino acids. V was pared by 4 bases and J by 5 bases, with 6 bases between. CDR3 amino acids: CASSYRDEQYV. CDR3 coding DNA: TGTGCCAGCAGTTACAGGGACGAGCAGTACGTC.

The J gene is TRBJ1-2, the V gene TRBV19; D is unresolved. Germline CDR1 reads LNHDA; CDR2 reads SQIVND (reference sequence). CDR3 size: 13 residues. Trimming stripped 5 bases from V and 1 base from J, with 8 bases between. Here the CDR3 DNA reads TGTGCCAGTAGTCCGGTGAATAACTATGGCTACACCTTC. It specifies CASSPVNNYGYTF.

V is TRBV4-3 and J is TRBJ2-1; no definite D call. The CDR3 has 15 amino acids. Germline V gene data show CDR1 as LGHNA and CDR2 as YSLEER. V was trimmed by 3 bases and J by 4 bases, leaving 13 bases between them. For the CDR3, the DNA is TGCGCCAGCAGCCACCGCGAATTACGGTACAATGAGCAGTTCTTC. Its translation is CASSHRELRYNEQFF.

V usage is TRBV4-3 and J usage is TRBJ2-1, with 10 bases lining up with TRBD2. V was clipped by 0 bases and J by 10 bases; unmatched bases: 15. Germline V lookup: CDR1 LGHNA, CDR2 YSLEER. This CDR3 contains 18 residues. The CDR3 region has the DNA TGCGCCAGCAGCCAAGATCCGGCTAGCGGGGGCCAAGGGGTGGAGCAGTTCTTC. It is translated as CASSQDPASGGQGVEQFF.

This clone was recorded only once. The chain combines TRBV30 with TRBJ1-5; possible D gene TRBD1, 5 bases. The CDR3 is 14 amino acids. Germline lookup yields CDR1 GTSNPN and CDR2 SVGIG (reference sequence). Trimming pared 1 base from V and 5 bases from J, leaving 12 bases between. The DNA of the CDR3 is TGTGCCTGGAGTGGCGGGGCCGGCTATCAGCCCCAGCATTTT. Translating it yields CAWSGGAGYQPQHF.

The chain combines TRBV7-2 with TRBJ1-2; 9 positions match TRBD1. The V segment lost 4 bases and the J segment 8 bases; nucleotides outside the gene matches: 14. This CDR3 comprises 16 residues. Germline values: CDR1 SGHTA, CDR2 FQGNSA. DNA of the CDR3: TGTGCCAGCAGCTCTAGACCCATACAGGGGGCAGGAGGCTACACCTTC. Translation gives CASSSRPIQGAGGYTF.

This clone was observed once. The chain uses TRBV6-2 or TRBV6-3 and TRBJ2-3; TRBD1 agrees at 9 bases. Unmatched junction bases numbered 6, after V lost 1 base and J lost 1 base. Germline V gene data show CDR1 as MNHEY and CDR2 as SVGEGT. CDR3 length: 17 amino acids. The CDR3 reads CASSYYQQGAGTDTQYF. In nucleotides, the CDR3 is TGTGCCAGCAGTTACTACCAACAGGGGGCTGGCACAGATACGCAGTATTTT.

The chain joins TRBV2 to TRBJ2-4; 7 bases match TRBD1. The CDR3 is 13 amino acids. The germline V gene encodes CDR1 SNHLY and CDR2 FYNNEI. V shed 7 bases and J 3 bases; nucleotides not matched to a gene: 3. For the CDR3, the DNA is TGTGCCAGCACCTGGGACAGCAAAAACATTCAGTACTTC. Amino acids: CASTWDSKNIQYF.

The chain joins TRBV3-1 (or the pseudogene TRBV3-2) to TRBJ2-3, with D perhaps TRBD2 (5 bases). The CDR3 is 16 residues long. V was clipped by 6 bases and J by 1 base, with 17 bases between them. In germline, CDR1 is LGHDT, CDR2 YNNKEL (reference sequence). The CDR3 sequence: CASSHWGEWGTDTQYF. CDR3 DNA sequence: TGTGCCAGCAGTCATTGGGGAGAGTGGGGCACAGATACGCAGTATTTT.

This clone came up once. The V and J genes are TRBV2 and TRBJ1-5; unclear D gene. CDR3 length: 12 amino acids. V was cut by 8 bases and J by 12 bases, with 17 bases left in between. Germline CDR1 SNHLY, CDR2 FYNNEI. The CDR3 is CASQNPGSVQHF. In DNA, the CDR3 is TGTGCCAGCCAAAACCCCGGGTCAGTCCAGCATTTT.

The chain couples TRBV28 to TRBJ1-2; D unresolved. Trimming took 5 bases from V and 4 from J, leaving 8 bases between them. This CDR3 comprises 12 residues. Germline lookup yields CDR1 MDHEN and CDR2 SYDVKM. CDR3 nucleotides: TGTGCCAGCAGTCCTGCCCTCTATGGCTACACCTTC. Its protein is CASSPALYGYTF.

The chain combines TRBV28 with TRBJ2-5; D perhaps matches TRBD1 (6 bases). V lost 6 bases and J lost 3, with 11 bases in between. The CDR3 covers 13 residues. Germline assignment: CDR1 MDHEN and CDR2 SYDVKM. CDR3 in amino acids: CASSPTGKETQYF. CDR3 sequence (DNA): TGTGCCAGCAGCCCGACAGGAAAAGAGACCCAGTACTTC.

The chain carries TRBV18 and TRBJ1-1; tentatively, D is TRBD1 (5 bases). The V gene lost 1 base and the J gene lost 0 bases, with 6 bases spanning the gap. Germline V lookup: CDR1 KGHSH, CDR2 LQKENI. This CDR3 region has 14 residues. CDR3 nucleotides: TGTGCCAGCTCACCACGACAGATGAACACTGAAGCTTTCTTT. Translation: CASSPRQMNTEAFF.

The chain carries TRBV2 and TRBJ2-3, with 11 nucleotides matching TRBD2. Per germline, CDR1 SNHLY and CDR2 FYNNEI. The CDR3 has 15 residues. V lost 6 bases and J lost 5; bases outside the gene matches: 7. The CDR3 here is CASRILAGVGDTQYF. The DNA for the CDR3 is TGTGCCAGCAGGATACTAGCGGGGGTAGGAGATACGCAGTATTTT.

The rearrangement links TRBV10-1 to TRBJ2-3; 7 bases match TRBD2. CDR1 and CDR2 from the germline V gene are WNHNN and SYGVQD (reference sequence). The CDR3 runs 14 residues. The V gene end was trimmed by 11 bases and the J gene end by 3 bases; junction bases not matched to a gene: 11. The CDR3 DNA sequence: TGCGCCTCCACGAGGGGAGGGACGACAGATACGCAGTATTTT. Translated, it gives CASTRGGTTDTQYF.

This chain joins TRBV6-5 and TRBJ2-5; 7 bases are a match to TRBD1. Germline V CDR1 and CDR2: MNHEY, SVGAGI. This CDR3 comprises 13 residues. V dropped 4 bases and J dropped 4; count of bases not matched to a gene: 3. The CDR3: CASSFTGVETQYF. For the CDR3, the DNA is TGTGCCAGCAGTTTCACAGGGGTAGAGACCCAGTACTTC.

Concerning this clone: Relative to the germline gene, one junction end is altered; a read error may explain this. This CDR3 reads CAFASSMFGSNYGYTF. Written as DNA, the CDR3 is TGCGCCTTCGCGTCCTCGATGTTTGGATCTAACTATGGCTACACCTTC. The chain joins TRBV2 to TRBJ1-2; D remains ambiguous. The V gene's germline CDR1 is SNHLY and CDR2 FYNNEI. The length of the CDR3 is 16 residues.

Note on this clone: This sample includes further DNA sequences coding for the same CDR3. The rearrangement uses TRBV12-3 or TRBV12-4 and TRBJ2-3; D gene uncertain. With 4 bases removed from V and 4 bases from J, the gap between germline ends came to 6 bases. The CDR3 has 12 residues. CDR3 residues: CASSSAADTQYF. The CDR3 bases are TGTGCCAGCAGTTCGGCGGCAGATACGCAGTATTTT.

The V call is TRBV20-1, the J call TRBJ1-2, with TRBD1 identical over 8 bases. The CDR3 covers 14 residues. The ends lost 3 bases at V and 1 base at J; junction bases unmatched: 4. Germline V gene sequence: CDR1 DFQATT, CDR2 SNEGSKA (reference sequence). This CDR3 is CSASDRGLNYGYTF. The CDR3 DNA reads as TGCAGTGCTAGTGACAGGGGCCTTAACTATGGCTACACCTTC.